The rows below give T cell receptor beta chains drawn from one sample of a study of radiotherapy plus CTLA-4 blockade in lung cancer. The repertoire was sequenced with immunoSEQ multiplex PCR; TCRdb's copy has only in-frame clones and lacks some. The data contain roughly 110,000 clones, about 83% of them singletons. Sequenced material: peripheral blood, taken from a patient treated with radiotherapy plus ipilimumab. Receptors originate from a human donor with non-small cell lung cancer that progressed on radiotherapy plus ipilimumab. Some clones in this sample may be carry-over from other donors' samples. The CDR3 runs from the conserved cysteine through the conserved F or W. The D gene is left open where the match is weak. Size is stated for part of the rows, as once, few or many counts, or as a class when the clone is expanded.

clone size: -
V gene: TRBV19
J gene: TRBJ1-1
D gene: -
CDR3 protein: CASKLTVSMNTEAFF
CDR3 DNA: TGTGCCAGTAAGCTGACAGTCAGCATGAACACTGAAGCTTTCTTT

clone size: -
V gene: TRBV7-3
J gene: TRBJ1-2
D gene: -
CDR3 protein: CASSLTAFSDYGYTF
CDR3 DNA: TGTGCCAGCAGCTTAACGGCGTTTTCAGACTATGGCTACACCTTC

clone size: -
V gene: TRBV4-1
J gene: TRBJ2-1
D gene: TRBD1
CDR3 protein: CASSQPTGDNEQFF
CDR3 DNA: TGCGCCAGCAGCCAACCGACAGGGGACAATGAGCAGTTCTTC

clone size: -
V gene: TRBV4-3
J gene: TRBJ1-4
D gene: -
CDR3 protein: CASSQLAGQGYEKLFF
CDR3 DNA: TGCGCCAGCAGCCAGTTAGCCGGCCAGGGGTATGAAAAACTGTTTTTT

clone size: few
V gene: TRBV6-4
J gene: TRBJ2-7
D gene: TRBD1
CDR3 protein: CASSPGQGSDEQYF
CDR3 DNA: TGTGCCAGCAGCCCGGGACAGGGGTCAGACGAGCAGTACTTC

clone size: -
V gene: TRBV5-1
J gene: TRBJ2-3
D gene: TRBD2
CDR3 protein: CASSLVLAGASTDTQYF
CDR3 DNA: TGCGCCAGCAGCTTGGTTCTAGCGGGGGCCTCCACAGATACGCAGTATTTT

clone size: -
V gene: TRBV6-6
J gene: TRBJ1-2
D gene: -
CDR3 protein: CASSYPTGGANYGYTF
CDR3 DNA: TGTGCCAGCAGTTACCCGACCGGGGGCGCGAACTATGGCTACACCTTC

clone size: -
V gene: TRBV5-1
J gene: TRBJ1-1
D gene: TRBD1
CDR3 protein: CASNTGGTTEAFF
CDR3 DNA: TGCGCCAGCAACACAGGGGGCACCACTGAAGCTTTCTTT

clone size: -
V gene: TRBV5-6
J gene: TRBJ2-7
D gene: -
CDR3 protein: CASTWGEDEQYF
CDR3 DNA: TGTGCCAGCACCTGGGGCGAGGACGAGCAGTACTTC

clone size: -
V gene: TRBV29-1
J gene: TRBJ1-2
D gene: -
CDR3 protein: CSVVGRPTNYGYTF
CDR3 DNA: TGCAGCGTTGTGGGACGGCCTACTAACTATGGCTACACCTTC

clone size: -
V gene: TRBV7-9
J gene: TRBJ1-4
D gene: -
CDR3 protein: CASSPEQGPETNEKLFF
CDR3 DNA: TGTGCCAGCAGCCCCGAACAGGGTCCTGAAACTAATGAAAAACTGTTTTTT

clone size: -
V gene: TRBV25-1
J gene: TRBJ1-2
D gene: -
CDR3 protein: CASSEYGTTHAYTF
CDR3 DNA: TGTGCCAGCAGTGAATACGGGACAACGCATGCCTACACCTTC

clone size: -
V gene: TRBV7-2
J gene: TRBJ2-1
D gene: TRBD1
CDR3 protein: CASSSGQGSYNEQFF
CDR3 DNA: TGTGCCAGCAGCTCGGGACAGGGATCCTACAATGAGCAGTTCTTC

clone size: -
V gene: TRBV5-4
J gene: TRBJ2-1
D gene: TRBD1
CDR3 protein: CASSSRRDSEQFF
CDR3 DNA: TGTGCCAGCAGCTCTCGCCGGGACAGCGAGCAGTTCTTC

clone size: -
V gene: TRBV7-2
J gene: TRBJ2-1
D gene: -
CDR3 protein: CASSPGRLYNEQFF
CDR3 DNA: TGTGCCAGCAGCCCGGGTAGGCTGTACAATGAGCAGTTCTTC

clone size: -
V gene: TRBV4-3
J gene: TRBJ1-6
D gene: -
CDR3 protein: CASSQDRHLYNSPLHF
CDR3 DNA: TGCGCCAGCAGCCAAGATCGCCACCTTTATAATTCACCCCTCCACTTT

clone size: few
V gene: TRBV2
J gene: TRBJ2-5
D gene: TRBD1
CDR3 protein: CASSGGQSRGETQYF
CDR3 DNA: TGTGCCAGCAGTGGGGGACAGTCCCGGGGAGAGACCCAGTACTTC

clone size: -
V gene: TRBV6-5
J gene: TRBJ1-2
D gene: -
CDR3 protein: CASRRGLNYGYTF
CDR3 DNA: TGTGCCAGCAGGAGGGGACTGAACTATGGCTACACCTTC

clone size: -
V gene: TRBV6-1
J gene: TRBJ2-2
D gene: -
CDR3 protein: CASSEREGGTGELFF
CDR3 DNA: TGTGCCAGCAGTGAAAGGGAGGGGGGCACCGGGGAGCTGTTTTTT

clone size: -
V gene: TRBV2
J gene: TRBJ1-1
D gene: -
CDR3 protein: CASSDASKGQMIVAFF
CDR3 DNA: TGCGCCAGCAGTGATGCCTCGAAGGGGCAGATGATCGTAGCTTTCTTT

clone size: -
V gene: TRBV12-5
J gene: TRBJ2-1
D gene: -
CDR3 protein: CASERGDSYNEQFF
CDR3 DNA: TGTGCTAGTGAGCGCGGTGACTCCTACAATGAGCAGTTCTTC

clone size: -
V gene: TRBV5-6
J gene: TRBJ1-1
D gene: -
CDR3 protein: CASSLGLGVQAFF
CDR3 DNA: TGTGCCAGCAGCTTGGGACTAGGGGTGCAAGCTTTCTTT

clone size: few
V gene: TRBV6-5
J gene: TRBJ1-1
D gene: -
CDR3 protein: CATHLTKNTEAFF
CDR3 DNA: TGTGCCACCCACCTGACAAAGAACACTGAAGCTTTCTTT

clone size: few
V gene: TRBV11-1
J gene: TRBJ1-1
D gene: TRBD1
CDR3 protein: CASSNGQGSIVGEAFF
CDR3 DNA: TGTGCCAGCAGCAACGGACAGGGTTCAATCGTCGGTGAAGCTTTCTTT

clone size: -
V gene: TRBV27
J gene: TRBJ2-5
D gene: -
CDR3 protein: CASSRFGGQPEETQYF
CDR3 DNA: TGTGCCAGCAGTCGGTTCGGGGGACAGCCAGAGGAGACCCAGTACTTC

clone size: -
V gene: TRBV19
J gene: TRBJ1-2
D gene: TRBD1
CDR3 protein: CASRIGTGTPNYGYTF
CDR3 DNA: TGTGCCAGTAGAATCGGGACAGGTACACCTAACTATGGCTACACCTTC

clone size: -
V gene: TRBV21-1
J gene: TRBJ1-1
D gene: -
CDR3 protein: CASSKSGGQGQYTEAFF
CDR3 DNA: TGTGCCAGCAGCAAATCCGGAGGGCAGGGGCAATACACTGAAGCTTTCTTT

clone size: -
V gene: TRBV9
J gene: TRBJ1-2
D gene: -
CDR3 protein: CASSLTTGPLYGYTF
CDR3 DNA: TGTGCCAGCAGCTTGACCACAGGCCCGCTCTATGGCTACACCTTC

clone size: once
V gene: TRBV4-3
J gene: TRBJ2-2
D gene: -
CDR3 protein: CASSFEGGTGELFF
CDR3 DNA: TGCGCCAGCAGCTTCGAGGGTGGGACCGGGGAGCTGTTTTTT

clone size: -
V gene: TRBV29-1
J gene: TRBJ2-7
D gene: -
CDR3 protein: CSVDGMSSYEQYF
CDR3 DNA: TGCAGCGTTGACGGAATGAGCTCCTACGAGCAGTACTTC

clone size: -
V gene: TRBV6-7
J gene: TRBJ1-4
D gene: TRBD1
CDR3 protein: CASSPTKDRGLEKLFF
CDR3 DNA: TGTGCCAGCAGTCCAACAAAGGACAGGGGTTTGGAAAAACTGTTTTTT

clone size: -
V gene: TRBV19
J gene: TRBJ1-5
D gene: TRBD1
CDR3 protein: CASSIAGTVFNQPQHF
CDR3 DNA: TGTGCCAGTAGTATAGCCGGGACAGTTTTTAATCAGCCCCAGCATTTT

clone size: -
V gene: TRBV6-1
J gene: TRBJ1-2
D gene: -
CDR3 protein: CASSEFPPYGYTF
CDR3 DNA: TGTGCCAGCAGTGAATTTCCTCCCTATGGCTACACCTTC

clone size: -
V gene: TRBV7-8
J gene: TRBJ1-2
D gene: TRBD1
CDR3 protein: CASSQRDRRDGYTF
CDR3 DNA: TGTGCCAGCAGCCAGAGGGACAGGCGCGATGGCTACACCTTC

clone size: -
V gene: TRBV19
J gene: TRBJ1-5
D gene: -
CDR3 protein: CASDRAVLYQPQHF
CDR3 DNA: TGTGCCTCTGATCGGGCAGTCCTTTATCAGCCCCAGCATTTT

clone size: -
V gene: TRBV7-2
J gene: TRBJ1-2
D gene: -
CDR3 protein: CASSLFGASNYGYTF
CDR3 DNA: TGTGCCAGCAGCTTATTCGGGGCCTCTAACTATGGCTACACCTTC

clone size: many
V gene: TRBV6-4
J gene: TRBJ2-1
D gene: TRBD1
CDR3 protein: CASQQGAEGNEQFF
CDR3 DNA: TGTGCCAGTCAACAGGGGGCCGAAGGTAATGAGCAGTTCTTC

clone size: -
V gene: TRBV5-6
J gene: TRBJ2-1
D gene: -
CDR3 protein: CASSLRWVNEQFF
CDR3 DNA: TGTGCCAGCAGCCTTAGGTGGGTAAATGAGCAGTTCTTC

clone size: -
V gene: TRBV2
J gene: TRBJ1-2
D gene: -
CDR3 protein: CASSEPDMDGYTF
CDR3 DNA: TGTGCCAGCAGTGAACCCGACATGGATGGCTACACCTTC

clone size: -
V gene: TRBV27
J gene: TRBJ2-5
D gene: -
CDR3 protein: CASSLSGSGETQYF
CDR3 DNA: TGTGCCAGCAGTTTATCGGGGTCAGGGGAGACCCAGTACTTC

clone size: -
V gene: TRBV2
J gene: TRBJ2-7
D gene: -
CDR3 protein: CASGHVSTGPSYEQYF
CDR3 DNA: TGTGCCAGCGGTCACGTATCTACCGGGCCCTCCTACGAGCAGTACTTC

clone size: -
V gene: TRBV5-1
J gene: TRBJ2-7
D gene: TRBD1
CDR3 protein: CASSLGWTGANEQYF
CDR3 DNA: TGCGCCAGCAGCTTGGGGTGGACAGGGGCCAACGAGCAGTACTTC

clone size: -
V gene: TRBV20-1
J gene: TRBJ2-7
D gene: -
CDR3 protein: CSARHTYEQYF
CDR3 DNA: TGCAGTGCTAGACACACCTACGAGCAGTACTTC

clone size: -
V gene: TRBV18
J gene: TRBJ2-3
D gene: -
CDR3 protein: CASSPVTVPHDTQYF
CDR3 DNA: TGTGCCAGCTCACCCGTGACGGTACCTCACGATACGCAGTATTTT